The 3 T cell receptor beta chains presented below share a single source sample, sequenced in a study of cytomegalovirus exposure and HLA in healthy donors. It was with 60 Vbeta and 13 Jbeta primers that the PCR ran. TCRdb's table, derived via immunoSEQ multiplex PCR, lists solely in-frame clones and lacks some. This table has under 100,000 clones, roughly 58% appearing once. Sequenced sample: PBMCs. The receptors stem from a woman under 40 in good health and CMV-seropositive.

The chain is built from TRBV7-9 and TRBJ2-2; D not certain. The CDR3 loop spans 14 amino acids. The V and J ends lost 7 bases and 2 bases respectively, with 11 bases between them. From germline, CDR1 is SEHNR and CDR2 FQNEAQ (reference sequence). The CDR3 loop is CASNVERNTGELFF. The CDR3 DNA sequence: TGTGCCAGCAACGTAGAACGAAACACCGGGGAGCTGTTTTTT.

In DNA, the CDR3 is TGTGCCAGCAGTTACGGGGCAGGGGTCATAGGGGCTTTCTTT. Protein product: CASSYGAGVIGAFF. This rearrangement joins TRBV6-5 to TRBJ1-1, with a possible D match to TRBD1 (6 bases). V gave up 2 bases and J gave up 11 bases, with 18 bases separating them. Per germline, CDR1 MNHEY and CDR2 SVGAGI. The CDR3 sequence is 14 residues long.

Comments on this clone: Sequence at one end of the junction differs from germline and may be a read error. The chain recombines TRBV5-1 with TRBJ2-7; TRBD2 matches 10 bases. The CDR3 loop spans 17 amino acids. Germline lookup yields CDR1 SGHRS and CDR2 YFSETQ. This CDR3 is CTSSLALTSGRSYEQYF. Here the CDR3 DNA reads TGCACCAGCAGCTTGGCCCTGACTAGCGGGCGCTCCTACGAGCAGTACTTC.